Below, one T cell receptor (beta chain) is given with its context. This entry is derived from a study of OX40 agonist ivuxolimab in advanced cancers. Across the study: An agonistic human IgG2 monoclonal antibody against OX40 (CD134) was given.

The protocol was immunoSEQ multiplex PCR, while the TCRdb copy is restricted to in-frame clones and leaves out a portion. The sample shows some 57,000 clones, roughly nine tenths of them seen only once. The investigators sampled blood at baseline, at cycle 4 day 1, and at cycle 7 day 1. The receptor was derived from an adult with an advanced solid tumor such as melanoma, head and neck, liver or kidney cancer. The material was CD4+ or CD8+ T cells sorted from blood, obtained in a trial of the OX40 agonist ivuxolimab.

CDR3: CASSVDVDYEQYF. CDR3 sequence (DNA): TGTGCCAGCAGCGTAGACGTGGACTACGAGCAGTACTTC. The rearrangement uses TRBV9 and TRBJ2-5, with no clear D. TRBJ2-7 explains the end of the DNA better; the J call may be wrong. CDR1 and CDR2 (germline): SGDLS, YYNGEE. The CDR3 loop spans 13 amino acids.